Listed below are T cell receptor beta chains from one sample, sequenced in a study of T cells in Graves' hyperthyroidism and ophthalmopathy. Each CDR3 protein gets one entry after TCRdb re-called the multiplex PCR reads with MiXCR. The sample has around 500,000 distinct CDR3 sequences; 14% are singletons. The specimen sequenced was blood. Source of these receptors: a woman in her thirties or forties with Graves' hyperthyroidism. The CDR3 runs from the conserved cysteine through the conserved F or W. The D gene is left open where the match is weak. Clone size is stated in some rows and not others, as once, few, many or a class when expanded.

many	16	TRBD2	TRBV12-3/TRBV12-4	TRBJ2-5	CASSPGTSGTQETQYF	TGTGCCAGCAGCCCCGGGACTAGCGGGACCCAAGAGACCCAGTACTTC
many	14	TRBD2	TRBV12-3/TRBV12-4	TRBJ2-7	CASRIAGVSYEQYF	TGTGCCAGCAGGATAGCGGGAGTTAGCTACGAGCAGTACTTC
few	17	TRBD1	TRBV14	TRBJ1-6	CASSRSGGEVINSPLHF	TGTGCCAGCAGCCGTTCAGGGGGCGAGGTCATTAATTCACCCCTCCACTTT
many	14	NA	TRBV2	TRBJ1-5	CASSEAPSNQPQHF	TGTGCCAGCAGTGAAGCGCCGAGCAATCAGCCCCAGCATTTT
many	16	TRBD1	TRBV7-9	TRBJ2-5	CASSRPSTGLQETQYF	TGTGCCAGCAGCAGACCTTCGACAGGGCTACAAGAGACCCAGTACTTC
many	15	TRBD1	TRBV20-1	TRBJ1-2	CSAPDRALSARGYTF	TGCAGTGCCCCCGACAGGGCGCTCTCAGCGAGAGGCTACACCTTC
many	15	NA	TRBV30	TRBJ2-3	CAWSVLGETTDTQYF	TGTGCCTGGAGTGTATTGGGGGAGACCACAGATACGCAGTATTTT
many	15	NA	TRBV18	TRBJ1-2	CASSPIEQVNYGYTF	TGTGCCAGCTCACCTATCGAACAGGTCAACTATGGCTACACCTTC
many	17	TRBD2	TRBV3-1	TRBJ2-4	CASSQDQVGGPENIQYF	TGTGCCAGCAGCCAAGATCAGGTGGGAGGGCCAGAGAACATTCAGTACTTC
NA	16	NA	TRBV13	TRBJ2-7	CASSLGLKGEGYEQYF	TGTGCCAGCAGCTTAGGTCTGAAAGGGGAAGGGTACGAGCAGTACTTC
many	16	NA	TRBV11-1	TRBJ2-5	CASSLLGDIRQETQYF	TGTGCCAGCAGCCTCCTTGGGGACATCCGCCAAGAGACCCAGTACTTC
NA	16	TRBD1	TRBV7-9	TRBJ2-2	CASSFRDRNSAGELFF	TGTGCCAGCAGCTTTAGGGACAGGAATTCGGCCGGGGAGCTGTTTTTT
NA	13	NA	TRBV19	TRBJ1-1	CASSVGRATEAFF	TGTGCCAGTAGTGTAGGAAGGGCCACTGAAGCTTTCTTT
NA	16	TRBD2	TRBV19	TRBJ2-1	CASSELLAGGPVEQFF	TGTGCCAGTAGTGAACTACTAGCGGGAGGGCCGGTTGAGCAGTTCTTC
NA	13	NA	TRBV9	TRBJ2-1	CASSALTYNEQFF	TGTGCCAGCAGCGCTCTTACCTACAATGAGCAGTTCTTC
many	15	TRBD1	TRBV2	TRBJ2-5	CASSEAMTGQETQYF	TGTGCCAGCAGTGAAGCAATGACAGGGCAAGAGACCCAGTACTTC
few	14	NA	TRBV7-9	TRBJ2-7	CASKSPGSSGEQYF	TGTGCCAGCAAATCACCCGGGAGTAGCGGCGAGCAGTACTTC
NA	13	NA	TRBV7-9	TRBJ2-7	CASSPGQYNEQYF	TGTGCCAGCAGCCCAGGACAGTACAACGAGCAGTACTTC
many	14	TRBD1	TRBV5-1	TRBJ1-2	CASKDRGDAYGYTF	TGCGCCAGCAAAGACAGGGGGGACGCCTATGGCTACACCTTC
many	13	NA	TRBV20-1	TRBJ1-1	CSARGTVNTEAFF	TGCAGTGCTAGAGGGACAGTGAACACTGAAGCTTTCTTT
many	14	NA	TRBV30	TRBJ2-2	CAWMWQGGTGELFF	TGTGCCTGGATGTGGCAGGGTGGTACCGGGGAGCTGTTTTTT
many	14	NA	TRBV11-3	TRBJ2-2	CASSVRTGTGELFF	TGTGCCAGCAGCGTTCGGACTGGAACAGGGGAGCTGTTTTTT
many	10	NA	TRBV2	TRBJ2-7	CASGPYEQYF	TGTGCCAGCGGTCCCTACGAGCAGTACTTC
many	15	NA	TRBV6-1	TRBJ2-3	CASSGRTTHTDTQYF	TGTGCCAGCAGTGGGAGAACGACCCACACAGATACGCAGTATTTT
many	14	NA	TRBV11-2	TRBJ2-1	CASSPGWSSDEQFF	TGTGCCAGCAGCCCCGGGTGGAGTTCGGATGAGCAGTTCTTC
NA	14	NA	TRBV6-1	TRBJ2-3	CASNAGPSTDTQYF	TGTGCCAGCAACGCAGGGCCGAGCACAGATACGCAGTATTTT
NA	13	TRBD1	TRBV7-9	TRBJ1-3	CASSWDSGNTIYF	TGTGCCAGCAGCTGGGACAGTGGAAACACCATATATTTT
NA	16	NA	TRBV28	TRBJ2-2	CASRAAGPPNTGELFF	TGTGCCAGCAGGGCAGCAGGGCCTCCGAACACCGGGGAGCTGTTTTTT
many	15	TRBD2	TRBV28	TRBJ2-2	CASRVGLANTGELFF	TGTGCCAGCAGAGTAGGACTAGCGAACACCGGGGAGCTGTTTTTT
many	15	TRBD2	TRBV13	TRBJ2-7	CASRRLAGDLYEQYF	TGTGCCAGCAGGCGACTAGCGGGAGATCTCTACGAGCAGTACTTC
many	16	NA	TRBV5-1	TRBJ2-1	CASSRGTGAWNNEQFF	TGCGCCAGCAGCCGAGGGACGGGAGCATGGAACAATGAGCAGTTCTTC
NA	15	NA	TRBV7-2	TRBJ2-4	CASSSTRVLKNIQYF	TGTGCCAGCAGTTCGACCAGGGTCCTCAAAAACATTCAGTACTTC
many	14	TRBD1	TRBV20-1	TRBJ2-1	CSARDAQGGDEQFF	TGCAGTGCTAGAGATGCACAGGGGGGCGATGAGCAGTTCTTC
few	17	TRBD1	TRBV6-1	TRBJ2-1	CASSRGPTGPNFNEQFF	TGTGCCAGCAGCCGAGGCCCGACAGGGCCAAACTTCAATGAGCAGTTCTTC
NA	15	TRBD1	TRBV27	TRBJ2-7	CASRRKGGGFYEQYF	TGTGCCAGCCGAAGGAAAGGGGGCGGTTTCTACGAGCAGTACTTC
many	13	NA	TRBV5-1	TRBJ2-7	CASSTDGEYEQYF	TGCGCCAGCAGTACGGACGGGGAGTACGAGCAGTACTTC
many	14	NA	TRBV7-2	TRBJ2-7	CASSPSNTPHEQYF	TGTGCCAGCAGCCCGTCTAACACCCCCCACGAGCAGTACTTC
NA	14	NA	TRBV7-3	TRBJ2-2	CASSLIRDAGELFF	TGTGCCAGCAGCTTAATTCGGGACGCCGGGGAGCTGTTTTTT
many	16	NA	TRBV10-2	TRBJ2-2	CASSDLRLSGTGELFF	TGCGCCAGCAGTGACCTCCGATTGTCCGGTACCGGGGAGCTGTTTTTT
NA	15	NA	TRBV6-1	TRBJ2-3	CASTYRDKRPDTQYF	TGTGCCAGCACCTACCGGGACAAGCGACCAGATACGCAGTATTTT
many	16	TRBD2	TRBV5-1	TRBJ2-1	CASSETALAGVREQFF	TGCGCCAGCAGCGAAACAGCACTAGCGGGAGTTAGAGAGCAGTTCTTC
NA	14	TRBD1	TRBV7-9	TRBJ1-5	CASSRQGANQPQHF	TGTGCCAGCAGCCGACAGGGGGCAAATCAGCCCCAGCATTTT
many	15	TRBD2	TRBV7-2	TRBJ2-1	CASSLSVSGGNEQFF	TGTGCCAGCAGCTTAAGCGTAAGCGGGGGGAATGAGCAGTTCTTC